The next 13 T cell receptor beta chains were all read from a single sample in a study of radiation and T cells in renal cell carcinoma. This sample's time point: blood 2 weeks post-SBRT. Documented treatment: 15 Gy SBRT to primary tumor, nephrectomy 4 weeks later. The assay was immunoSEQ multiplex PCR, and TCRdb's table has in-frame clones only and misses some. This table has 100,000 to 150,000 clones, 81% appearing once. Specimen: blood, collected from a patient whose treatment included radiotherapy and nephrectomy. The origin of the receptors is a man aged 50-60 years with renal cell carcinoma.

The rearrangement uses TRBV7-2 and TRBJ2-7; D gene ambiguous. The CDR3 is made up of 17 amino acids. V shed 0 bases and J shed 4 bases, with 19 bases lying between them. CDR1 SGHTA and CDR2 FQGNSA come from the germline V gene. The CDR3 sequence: CASSLAVGTLEGYEQYF. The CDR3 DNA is TGTGCCAGCAGCTTAGCGGTAGGAACCCTAGAAGGGTACGAGCAGTACTTC.

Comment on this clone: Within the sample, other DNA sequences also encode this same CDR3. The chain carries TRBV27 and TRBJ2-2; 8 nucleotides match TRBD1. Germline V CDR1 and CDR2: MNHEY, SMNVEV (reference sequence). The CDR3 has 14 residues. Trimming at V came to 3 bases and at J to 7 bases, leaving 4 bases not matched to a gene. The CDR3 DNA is TGTGCCAGCAGTTTCTCAGGGGGCGGCGGGGAGCTGTTTTTT. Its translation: CASSFSGGGGELFF.

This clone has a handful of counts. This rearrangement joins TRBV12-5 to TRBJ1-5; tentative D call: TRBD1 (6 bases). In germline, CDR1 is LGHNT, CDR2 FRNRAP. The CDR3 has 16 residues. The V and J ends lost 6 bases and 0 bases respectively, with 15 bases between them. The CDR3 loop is CASGTTGQSSNQPQHF. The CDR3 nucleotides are TGTGCTAGTGGCACAACCGGACAGAGTAGCAATCAGCCCCAGCATTTT.

The CDR3 nucleotides are TGTGCCAGCAGCTTCAGGGCAGGTGGTAGCGGTATCCAAGAGACCCAGTACTTC. It translates to CASSFRAGGSGIQETQYF. The chain recombines TRBV11-3 with TRBJ2-5; D is perhaps TRBD2 (6 bases). CDR3 size: 18 residues. Germline V gene data show CDR1 as SGHNT and CDR2 as YENEEA. Deletions cut 3 bases from V and 1 base from J, with 21 bases between. Complete variable domain (other parts from reference TRBV11-3 and TRBJ2-5): EAGVVQSPRYKIIEKKQPVAFWCNPISGHNTLYWYLQNLGQGPELLIRYENEEAVDDSQLPKDRFSAERLKGVDSTLKIQPAELGDSAVYLCASSFRAGGSGIQETQYFGPGTRLLVL.

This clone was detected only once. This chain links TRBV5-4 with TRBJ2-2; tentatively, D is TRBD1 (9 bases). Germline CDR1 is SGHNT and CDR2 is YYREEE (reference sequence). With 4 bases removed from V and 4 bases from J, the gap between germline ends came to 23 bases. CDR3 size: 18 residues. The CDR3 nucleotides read TGTGCCAGCAGCCCCGGGGGGGGGTACAGGGGGCCCACCGGGGAGCTGTTTTTT. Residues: CASSPGGGYRGPTGELFF.

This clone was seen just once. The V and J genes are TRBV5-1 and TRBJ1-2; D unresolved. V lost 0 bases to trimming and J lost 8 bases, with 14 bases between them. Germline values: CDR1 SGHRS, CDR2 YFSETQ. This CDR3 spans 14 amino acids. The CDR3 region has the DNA TGCGCCAGCAGCTTGGAAGGCAGTTCACTGGGCTACACCTTC. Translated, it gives CASSLEGSSLGYTF.

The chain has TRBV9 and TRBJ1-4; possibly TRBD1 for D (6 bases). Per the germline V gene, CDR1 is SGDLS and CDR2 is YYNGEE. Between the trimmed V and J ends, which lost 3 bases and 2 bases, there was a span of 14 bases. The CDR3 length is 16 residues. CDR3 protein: CASSGGRGRTNEKLFF. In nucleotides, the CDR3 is TGTGCCAGCAGCGGTGGGCGGGGGCGGACTAATGAAAAACTGTTTTTT. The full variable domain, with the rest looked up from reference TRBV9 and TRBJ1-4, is DSGVTQTPKHLITATGQRVTLRCSPRSGDLSVYWYQQSLDQGLQFLIQYYNGEERAKGNILERFSAQQFPDLHSELNLSSLELGDSALYFCASSGGRGRTNEKLFFGSGTQLSVL.

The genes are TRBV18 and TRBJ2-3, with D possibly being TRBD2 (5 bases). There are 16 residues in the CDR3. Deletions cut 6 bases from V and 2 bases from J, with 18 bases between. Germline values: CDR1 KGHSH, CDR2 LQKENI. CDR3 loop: CASSLGAAANTDTQYF. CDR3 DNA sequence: TGTGCCAGCTCCCTCGGTGCAGCGGCTAACACAGATACGCAGTATTTT.

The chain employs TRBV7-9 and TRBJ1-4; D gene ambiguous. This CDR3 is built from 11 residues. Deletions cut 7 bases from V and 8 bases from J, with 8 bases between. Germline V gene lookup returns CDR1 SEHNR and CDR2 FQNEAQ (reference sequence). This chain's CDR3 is CASTKGEKLFF. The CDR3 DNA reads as TGTGCCAGCACCAAGGGAGAAAAACTGTTTTTT.

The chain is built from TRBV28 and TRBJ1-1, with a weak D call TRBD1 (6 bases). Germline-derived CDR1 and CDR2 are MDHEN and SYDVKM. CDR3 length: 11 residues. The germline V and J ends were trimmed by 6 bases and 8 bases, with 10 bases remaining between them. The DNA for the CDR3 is TGTGCCAGCAGCTACAGGGAGGAAGCTTTCTTT. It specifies CASSYREEAFF. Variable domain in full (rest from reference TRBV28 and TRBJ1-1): DVKVTQSSRYLVKRTGEKVFLECVQDMDHENMFWYRQDPGLGLRLIYFSYDVKMKEKGDIPEGYSVSREKKERFSLILESASTNQTSMYLCASSYREEAFFGQGTRLTVV.

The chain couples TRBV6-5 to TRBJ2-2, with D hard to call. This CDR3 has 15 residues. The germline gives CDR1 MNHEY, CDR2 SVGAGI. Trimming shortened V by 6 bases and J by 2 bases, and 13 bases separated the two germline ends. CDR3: CASRKVGLNTGELFF. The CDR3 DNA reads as TGTGCCAGCAGGAAGGTCGGGCTAAACACCGGGGAGCTGTTTTTT.

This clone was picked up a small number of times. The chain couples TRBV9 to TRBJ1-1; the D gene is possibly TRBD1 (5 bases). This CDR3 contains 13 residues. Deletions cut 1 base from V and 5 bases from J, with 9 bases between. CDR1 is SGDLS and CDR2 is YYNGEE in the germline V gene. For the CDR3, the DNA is TGTGCCAGCAGCGTACAGGGAAGGACTGAAGCTTTCTTT. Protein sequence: CASSVQGRTEAFF. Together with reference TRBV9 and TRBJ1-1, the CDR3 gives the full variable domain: DSGVTQTPKHLITATGQRVTLRCSPRSGDLSVYWYQQSLDQGLQFLIQYYNGEERAKGNILERFSAQQFPDLHSELNLSSLELGDSALYFCASSVQGRTEAFFGQGTRLTVV.

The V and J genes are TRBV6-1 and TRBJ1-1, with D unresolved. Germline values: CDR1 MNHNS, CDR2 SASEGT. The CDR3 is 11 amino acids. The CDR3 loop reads CQCNRNTEAFF. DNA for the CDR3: TGTCAATGTAACAGGAACACTGAAGCTTTCTTT.